The present TCR beta chain was sequenced within a study of CD8+CD57+ T cells in acquired aplastic anemia. Whole-study context: On average, sorted CD4+ and CD8+ cells gave around 3 ug of DNA.

By flow cytometry, patients selected for sequencing had shown an expansion of CD8+CD57+ cells. For CDR3 and TCR beta VDJ profiling, genomic DNA was the template used. TCRdb used MiXCR to reprocess the reads, holding one entry per CDR3 protein. The table records hundreds of thousands of distinct CDR3 sequences, 65% to 90% of them present only once. As to this clonotype: Its matching antigen is unknown.

CDR1 is SGHVS and CDR2 is FNYEAQ in the germline V gene. CDR3 length: 15 amino acids. J lost 10 bases, V lost 4 bases, and 6 bases had no gene match. Study-wide results and limits: Around 30 sequences, all CD8+ CDR3, were shared between patients and controls. Levels of CD8+ Simpson's diversity were not significantly distinct in patients versus controls.

This clonotype originated in a human donor with aplastic anemia. The sequencing sample was made of sorted CD4+, CD8+, or CD8+CD57+ T cells (not recorded which) from PBMCs. V usage is TRBV7-6 and J usage is TRBJ2-1; 14 bases match TRBD2. The CDR3 DNA reads as TGTGCCAGCAGCTCGACTAGCGGGAGGGCGGGAGAGCAGTTCTTC. Translated: CASSSTSGRAGEQFF.